Listed below are T cell receptor beta chains from one sample, sequenced in a study of regulatory T cells in long-lasting Graves disease. TCRdb called the multiplex PCR reads again in MiXCR, with one record for every CDR3 protein. The sample lists 450,000 to 500,000 distinct CDR3 sequences, 15% to 20% occurring once. The sample was also linked to a second study, of T cells in Graves' hyperthyroidism and ophthalmopathy.

Sequenced here: peripheral blood mononuclear cells (PBMCs), sampled at new diagnosis, from a patient treated with antithyroid drugs. The receptors come from a man aged 35 to 55 with Graves disease. The CDR3 runs from the conserved cysteine through the conserved F or W. Fields, in order: CDR3 DNA, CDR3 protein, V gene, clone size, J gene, D gene. A D gene is named only where the DNA matches it firmly. The listing skips clone size in some rows; elsewhere it reads once, few, many or a size class.

CDR3 DNA: TGTGCCAGCAGCCAAGCGTCCTCCCTTGGGGACAATGAGCAGTTCTTC
CDR3 protein: CASSQASSLGDNEQFF
V gene: TRBV14
clone size: few
J gene: TRBJ2-1
D gene: -

CDR3 DNA: TGTGCCAGCAGTTTCAGGGGGCTGACCGGGGAGCTGTTTTTT
CDR3 protein: CASSFRGLTGELFF
V gene: TRBV27
clone size: many
J gene: TRBJ2-2
D gene: TRBD1

CDR3 DNA: TGTGCCAGCAGTTTATCCCGACTCTCCGAGCAGTACTTC
CDR3 protein: CASSLSRLSEQYF
V gene: TRBV28
clone size: many
J gene: TRBJ2-7
D gene: -

CDR3 DNA: TGTGCCAGCAGTGGGCGGGAGTTTTGGGATGAGCAGTTCTTC
CDR3 protein: CASSGREFWDEQFF
V gene: TRBV6-1
clone size: -
J gene: TRBJ2-1
D gene: TRBD2

CDR3 DNA: TGTGCCAGCAGCCACCAATTATTAATGAACTACACCTTC
CDR3 protein: CASSHQLLMNYTF
V gene: TRBV6-2/TRBV6-3
clone size: once
J gene: TRBJ1-2
D gene: -

CDR3 DNA: TGTGCCTGGAGGATAGCGGGAGCAACGGAGCAGTTCTTC
CDR3 protein: CAWRIAGATEQFF
V gene: TRBV30
clone size: many
J gene: TRBJ2-1
D gene: TRBD2

CDR3 DNA: TGTGCCAGCTCACCACCGCCGGGGGGGAACACTGAAGCTTTCTTT
CDR3 protein: CASSPPPGGNTEAFF
V gene: TRBV18
clone size: many
J gene: TRBJ1-1
D gene: -

CDR3 DNA: TGCAGTGTGTCCCCAACAGGCGTAACCTACGAGCAGTACTTC
CDR3 protein: CSVSPTGVTYEQYF
V gene: TRBV20-1
clone size: -
J gene: TRBJ2-7
D gene: -

CDR3 DNA: TGTGCCAGCGGGGGTAAAGGGGTACGCACAGATACGCAGTATTTT
CDR3 protein: CASGGKGVRTDTQYF
V gene: TRBV19
clone size: few
J gene: TRBJ2-3
D gene: -

CDR3 DNA: TGTGCCAGCAGCTCCCGGGACAGGGCAGGTGGCTACACCTTC
CDR3 protein: CASSSRDRAGGYTF
V gene: TRBV11-2
clone size: many
J gene: TRBJ1-2
D gene: TRBD1

CDR3 DNA: TGTGCTAGTGGTCCGCAGCGGGAGGGCCGGGAGACCCAGTACTTC
CDR3 protein: CASGPQREGRETQYF
V gene: TRBV12-5
clone size: many
J gene: TRBJ2-5
D gene: TRBD2

CDR3 DNA: TGTGCCAGCAGCTTTCCCCTTACGGGCCGGCCTGGAAACACCATATATTTT
CDR3 protein: CASSFPLTGRPGNTIYF
V gene: TRBV11-2
clone size: many
J gene: TRBJ1-3
D gene: -

CDR3 DNA: TGTGCCAGCAGTTTAGGGGCCCCAGTTACCGGGGAGCTGTTTTTT
CDR3 protein: CASSLGAPVTGELFF
V gene: TRBV12-3/TRBV12-4
clone size: -
J gene: TRBJ2-2
D gene: -

CDR3 DNA: TGCGCCAGCAGCTTGGCCATCGGGGGTCAGCCCCAGCATTTT
CDR3 protein: CASSLAIGGQPQHF
V gene: TRBV5-1
clone size: many
J gene: TRBJ1-5
D gene: -

CDR3 DNA: TGCAGTGCTAGAGATCCTGGGGGCGGCTACACCTTC
CDR3 protein: CSARDPGGGYTF
V gene: TRBV20-1
clone size: many
J gene: TRBJ1-2
D gene: -

CDR3 DNA: TGTGCCAGCAGAACCGGGACAGGGATTTTAGCCCTCCACTTT
CDR3 protein: CASRTGTGILALHF
V gene: TRBV6-2/TRBV6-3
clone size: few
J gene: TRBJ1-6
D gene: TRBD1

CDR3 DNA: TGCAGCGTTAACTCCGGGACAGGGGACAACTACGAGCAGTACTTC
CDR3 protein: CSVNSGTGDNYEQYF
V gene: TRBV29-1
clone size: -
J gene: TRBJ2-7
D gene: TRBD1

CDR3 DNA: TGTGCCAGCAGCCCCCGAGGAAAGTCTGGAAACACCATATATTTT
CDR3 protein: CASSPRGKSGNTIYF
V gene: TRBV7-8
clone size: few
J gene: TRBJ1-3
D gene: -

CDR3 DNA: TGCAGTGCTAGAGGAGGCGGGAGGGCCTACAATGAGCAGTTCTTC
CDR3 protein: CSARGGGRAYNEQFF
V gene: TRBV20-1
clone size: many
J gene: TRBJ2-1
D gene: TRBD2

CDR3 DNA: TGTGCCAGTAGTATCAATTCCCCAGGGAGGACCGGGGAGCTGTTTTTT
CDR3 protein: CASSINSPGRTGELFF
V gene: TRBV19
clone size: few
J gene: TRBJ2-2
D gene: -

CDR3 DNA: TGTGCCAGCAGCTTAGATAGCCGGGGACAGGGGGAGAAGAGCACAGATACGCAGTATTTT
CDR3 protein: CASSLDSRGQGEKSTDTQYF
V gene: TRBV11-2
clone size: many
J gene: TRBJ2-3
D gene: TRBD1

CDR3 DNA: TGTGCCAGCAGTGACCCACAGGGGGCCAGTGGCTACACCTTC
CDR3 protein: CASSDPQGASGYTF
V gene: TRBV25-1
clone size: -
J gene: TRBJ1-2
D gene: TRBD1

CDR3 DNA: TGTACCAGCAGACCTCTCCGGGACAGAGCCTACGAGCAGTACTTC
CDR3 protein: CTSRPLRDRAYEQYF
V gene: TRBV6-1
clone size: -
J gene: TRBJ2-7
D gene: TRBD1

CDR3 DNA: TGCGCCAGCAGCTTTGGCCTAGCGGGGAACAATGAGCAGTTCTTC
CDR3 protein: CASSFGLAGNNEQFF
V gene: TRBV5-1
clone size: many
J gene: TRBJ2-1
D gene: TRBD2

CDR3 DNA: TGTGCCAGCAGCTTCGTAAACAGGGTCGGAGAGACCCAGTACTTC
CDR3 protein: CASSFVNRVGETQYF
V gene: TRBV5-6
clone size: many
J gene: TRBJ2-5
D gene: -

CDR3 DNA: TGTGCCTGGAGCCGGACAGGGAATGGTTCACCCCTCCACTTT
CDR3 protein: CAWSRTGNGSPLHF
V gene: TRBV30
clone size: few
J gene: TRBJ1-6
D gene: TRBD1

CDR3 DNA: TGTGCCAGCGGTTTAGGAGTTTATGGCTACACCTTC
CDR3 protein: CASGLGVYGYTF
V gene: TRBV27
clone size: many
J gene: TRBJ1-2
D gene: -

CDR3 DNA: TGTGCCAGCAGCTTAATGCCAGATTACAATGAGCAGTTCTTC
CDR3 protein: CASSLMPDYNEQFF
V gene: TRBV11-2
clone size: few
J gene: TRBJ2-1
D gene: -

CDR3 DNA: TGTGCCAGCAGTTCAAGGGCTCAGGGGGCTGAAGCTTTCTTT
CDR3 protein: CASSSRAQGAEAFF
V gene: TRBV25-1
clone size: many
J gene: TRBJ1-1
D gene: TRBD1

CDR3 DNA: TGTGCCAGCACATCTAGCGCGCTTGAGTACTTC
CDR3 protein: CASTSSALEYF
V gene: TRBV6-1
clone size: few
J gene: TRBJ2-5
D gene: -

CDR3 DNA: TGTGCCAGCGGTCGACAGTCCTTCACCGGGGAGCTGTTTTTT
CDR3 protein: CASGRQSFTGELFF
V gene: TRBV5-6
clone size: many
J gene: TRBJ2-2
D gene: -

CDR3 DNA: TGTGCCAGCAGCTACAGGGATGGCTCCTACGAGCAGTACTTC
CDR3 protein: CASSYRDGSYEQYF
V gene: TRBV7-2
clone size: many
J gene: TRBJ2-7
D gene: -

CDR3 DNA: TGTGCTAGTGGTTTGGTACTGGCAGCCTCTTCCTACGAGCAGTACTTC
CDR3 protein: CASGLVLAASSYEQYF
V gene: TRBV12-5
clone size: many
J gene: TRBJ2-7
D gene: -

CDR3 DNA: TGCAGCGTTGAAGGACAGGGGTTGCACGAGCAGTACTTC
CDR3 protein: CSVEGQGLHEQYF
V gene: TRBV29-1
clone size: -
J gene: TRBJ2-7
D gene: TRBD1